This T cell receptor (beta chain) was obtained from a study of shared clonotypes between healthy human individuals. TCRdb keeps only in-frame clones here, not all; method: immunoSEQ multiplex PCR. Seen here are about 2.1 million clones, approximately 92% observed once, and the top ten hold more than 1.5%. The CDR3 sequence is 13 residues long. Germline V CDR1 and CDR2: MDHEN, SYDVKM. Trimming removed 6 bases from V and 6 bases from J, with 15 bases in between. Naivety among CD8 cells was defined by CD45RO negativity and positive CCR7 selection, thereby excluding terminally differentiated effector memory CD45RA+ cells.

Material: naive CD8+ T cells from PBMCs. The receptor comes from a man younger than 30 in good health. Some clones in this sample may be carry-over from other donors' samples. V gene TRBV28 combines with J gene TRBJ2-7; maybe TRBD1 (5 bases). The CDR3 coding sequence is TGTGCCAGCAGACCCCTAACAGGTTCCGAGCAGTACTTC. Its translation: CASRPLTGSEQYF.